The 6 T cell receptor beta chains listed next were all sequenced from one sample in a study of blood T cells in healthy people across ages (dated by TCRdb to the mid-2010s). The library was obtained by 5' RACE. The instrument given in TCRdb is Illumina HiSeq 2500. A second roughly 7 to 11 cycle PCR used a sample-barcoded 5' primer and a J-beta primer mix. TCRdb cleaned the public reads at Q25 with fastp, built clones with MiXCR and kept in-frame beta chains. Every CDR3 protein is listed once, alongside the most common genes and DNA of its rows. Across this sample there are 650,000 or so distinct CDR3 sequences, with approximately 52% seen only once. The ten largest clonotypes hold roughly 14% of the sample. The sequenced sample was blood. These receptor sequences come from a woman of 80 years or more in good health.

The CDR3 nucleotides are TGTGCCACCAGGGGACGCAATGAGCAGTTCTTC. Translated, it gives CATRGRNEQFF. The chain joins TRBV15 to TRBJ2-1, with D perhaps TRBD1 or TRBD2 (5 bases each). V lost 6 bases and J 6 bases, leaving 6 bases between the germline ends. This CDR3 has 11 amino acids. Germline CDR1 is LNHNV and CDR2 is YYDKDF (reference sequence).

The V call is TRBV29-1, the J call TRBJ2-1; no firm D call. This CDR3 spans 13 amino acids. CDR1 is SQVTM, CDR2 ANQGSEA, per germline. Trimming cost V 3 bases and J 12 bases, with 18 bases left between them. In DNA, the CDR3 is TGCAGCGTTGAGCCCAGTGTTTTGGGATCGCAGTTCTTC. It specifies CSVEPSVLGSQFF.

Here the CDR3 reads CASTRAGQNYEQYF. CDR3 coding DNA: TGTGCCAGCACCAGGGCGGGACAAAACTACGAGCAGTACTTC. The chain has TRBV28 and TRBJ2-7; D possibly matches TRBD1 or TRBD2 (6 bases each). Germline values: CDR1 MDHEN, CDR2 SYDVKM. The V end lost 7 bases, the J end lost 3 bases, and 16 bases lay between the germline ends. This CDR3 has 14 residues.

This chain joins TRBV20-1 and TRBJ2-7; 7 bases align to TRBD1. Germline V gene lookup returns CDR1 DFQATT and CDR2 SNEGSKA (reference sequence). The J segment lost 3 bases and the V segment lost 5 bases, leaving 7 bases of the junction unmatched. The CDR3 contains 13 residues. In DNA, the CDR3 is TGCAGTGCTTCCGGGACAGCGAACTACGAGCAGTACTTC. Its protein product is CSASGTANYEQYF.

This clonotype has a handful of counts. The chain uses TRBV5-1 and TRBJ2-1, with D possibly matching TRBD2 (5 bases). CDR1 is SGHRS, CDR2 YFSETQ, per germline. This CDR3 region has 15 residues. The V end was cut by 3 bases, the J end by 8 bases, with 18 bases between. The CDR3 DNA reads TGCGCCAGCAGCTCGGACGGACTGGTTGAAGATGAGCAGTTCTTC. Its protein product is CASSSDGLVEDEQFF.

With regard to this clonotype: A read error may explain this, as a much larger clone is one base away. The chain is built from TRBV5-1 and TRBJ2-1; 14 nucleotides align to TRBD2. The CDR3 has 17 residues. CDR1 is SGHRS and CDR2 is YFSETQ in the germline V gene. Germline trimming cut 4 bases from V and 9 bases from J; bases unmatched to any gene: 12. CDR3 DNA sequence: TGCGCCAGCAGCCCATGGACTAGCGGGGGGTTAGCTAGTGAGCAGTTCTTC. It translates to CASSPWTSGGLASEQFF.